This paragraph covers one T cell receptor (beta chain) sequence. Its antigen is unknown. Sequence at one end of the junction differs from germline and may be a read error. PCR employed 60 Vbeta and 13 Jbeta primers. Measured with immunoSEQ multiplex PCR; TCRdb has only the in-frame clones, and not every one. The sample lists approximately 130,000 clones; more than 60% were seen once. CDR3 length equals 13 residues. Germline values: CDR1 LNHDA, CDR2 SQIVND (reference sequence). This sample is drawn from a study of cytomegalovirus exposure and HLA in healthy donors. Study-level background: Earlier work reported 110 million or so unique TCR beta sequences from some 170 million T cells. Study outcomes and limitations: In a later analysis, TCR association rates varied by HLA locus: DRB1 most, HLA-C fewest. Because they were indistinguishable, some V segments, including TRBV6-2 and TRBV6-3, were excluded.

This TCR was recovered from a woman aged 40 to 50 in good health and CMV-seronegative. Specimen: PBMCs. The chain combines TRBV19 with TRBJ2-6, with 8 bases fitting TRBD1. The CDR3 DNA is TGTGCCAGCAGGGGGCTTGGGGCCAACGGCCTGACTTTC. It specifies CASRGLGANGLTF.